This T cell receptor (beta chain) was recorded in a study of T cell responses to AZD1222 COVID-19 vaccine (dated by TCRdb to the early 2020s). With regard to the full study: AZD1222 recipients with second doses at about 4 weeks or about 12 weeks were pooled, because spike-specific TCR depth and breadth did not differ between schedules. TCR sequencing covered over 230 trial participants: some 210 given two doses of AZD1222 and 26 given two doses of MenACWY control vaccine. Trial participants were enrolled by age into subgroups of 18-55, 56-69 and 70-plus years, and around 140, 26 and 57 TCR-sequenced participants, respectively, were included in these subgroups. The research as a whole found: After two AZD1222 doses, spike-specific TCR breadth and depth were significantly higher than at day 0 and than in MenACWY recipients. The 56-69-year group was small, and its depth increase did not reach significance, likely because of low power. Reportedly, almost half of the unique spike-specific TCRs recognized epitopes lying outside the regions that are mutated in the B.1.351 and B.1.1.7 variants. The vaccine-associated CD4 TCRs covered the entire spike protein, and the dominant responses fell in regions 160-218 and 743-854. Conclusions about previously exposed vaccinees were limited because only six AZD1222 recipients were SARS-CoV-2 seropositive at baseline. Most participants were white British and females outnumbered males, and the authors suggested that clonal diversity may have been underestimated. Because no day 14 peak-response samples were available, the repertoires could be characterized only after the peak T cell response.

Explained via the paper, the time point label denotes: baseline before first vaccination. Samples from vaccinated people were obtained from the UK trials COV001 and COV002, which included a single-blind randomized controlled phase 2/3 trial of AZD1222 (ChAdOx1 nCoV-19) in healthy adults. For TCRbeta chain sequencing, PBMC samples were collected from trial participants at day 0 and at day 28 after the second dose. Trimming removed 7 bases from V and 2 bases from J, leaving 14 bases between the germline ends. Taken from cysteine to phenylalanine, the CDR3 has 13 residues. Of the read, only the CDR3 DNA is kept; its 39 bases are in frame from base 1. Reading the germline V gene gives CDR1 SQVTM and CDR2 ANQGSEA. As to this clone: The antigen it binds to is not known. No much larger clone is present one base from it, and per-base qualities are unavailable.

The CDR3 regions of human TCRbeta chains were subjected to immunosequencing. On the authors' methods: TCRs in the repertoires were matched against a reference library of SARS-CoV-2-specific TCRs that had been generated with the MIRA antigen-specificity platform. Breadth meant the fraction of unique TCRs that were SARS-CoV-2-associated, whereas depth meant the fraction of total T cells that were SARS-CoV-2-associated. Using the MIRA data, every spike-specific TCR was mapped to the spike region that the TCR reacted to and assigned to either a CD4 or a CD8 class. Log10-transformed breadth and depth values were compared by one-way ANOVA with Sidak's multiple comparisons tests. Entries here come from immuneACCESS through TCRdb and include only in-frame sequences with V and J called. Some clones fail to appear in such tables; in the studies checked, an unresolved V gene covers under half of the shortfall, and the cause of the remainder is unknown. Clone size and the V and J calls come from that table; the DNA yielded D and trimming. This sample lists 100,000 to 150,000 clones; roughly nine tenths were detected once. The ten most abundant clones make up roughly 4.2% of the sample.

This sample comprised peripheral blood, obtained on day 0 of AZD1222 vaccination. The sequence came from an adult in good health. This chain joins TRBV29-1 to TRBJ1-1; the D gene is unclear. In nucleotide form, the sequence is TGCAGCGCCCGGTCTGTTTCTAACACTGAAGCTTTCTTT. The encoded protein is CSARSVSNTEAFF.